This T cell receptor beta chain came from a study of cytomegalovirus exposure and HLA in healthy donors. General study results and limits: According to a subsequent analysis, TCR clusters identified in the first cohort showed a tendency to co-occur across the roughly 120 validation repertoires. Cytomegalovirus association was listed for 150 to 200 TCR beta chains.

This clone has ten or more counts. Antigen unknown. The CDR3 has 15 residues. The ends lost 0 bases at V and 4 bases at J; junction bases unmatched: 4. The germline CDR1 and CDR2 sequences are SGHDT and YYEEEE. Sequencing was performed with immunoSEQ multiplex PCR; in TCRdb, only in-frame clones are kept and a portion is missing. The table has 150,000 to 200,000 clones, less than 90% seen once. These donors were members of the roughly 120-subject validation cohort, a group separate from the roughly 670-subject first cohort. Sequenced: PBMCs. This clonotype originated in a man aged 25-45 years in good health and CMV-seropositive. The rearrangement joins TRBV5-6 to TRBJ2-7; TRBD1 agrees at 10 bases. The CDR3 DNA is TGTGCCAGCAGCTTGGCCGGGACAGGGGTGTACGAGCAGTACTTC. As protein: CASSLAGTGVYEQYF.